This T cell receptor (beta chain) appears in the sequencing data of a study of T-cell memory formation after mild COVID-19. A word on this clonotype: Antigen specificity is unknown.

TCRdb called the 5' RACE reads again in MiXCR, with one record for every CDR3 protein. Among under 250,000 distinct CDR3 sequences listed, 15% to 17% were seen once. Trimming cost V 7 bases and J 5 bases, with 14 bases left between them. The CDR3 consists of 13 residues. Broader study findings: Contracting clones from day 15 to 85 showed balanced CD4/CD8; later expanders favored CD4+. That cross-reactive memory joined was suggested by some responding clones appearing in pre-infection memory.

V is TRBV12-3 or TRBV12-4 and J is TRBJ2-5, with D perhaps TRBD2 (5 bases). The clonotype comes from an adult woman who had mild COVID-19 (a few samples of this study predate the infection). Cell type and time point are not known. Sequenced input: PBMCs or a T cell subset sorted from them (not recorded which). The CDR3 sequence: CASKEDSRETQYF. The DNA of the CDR3 is TGTGCCAGCAAGGAGGACTCGCGGGAGACCCAGTACTTC.